These 13 T cell receptor beta chains were all obtained from the same sample, sequenced in a study of T cell repertoires in cytomegalovirus infection. Antigens for these TCRs are unknown. Using its own MiXCR run on the reads, TCRdb lists one record per CDR3 protein. The sample holds a few hundred thousand distinct CDR3 sequences, 29% seen once. The specimen was cultured PBMCs, collected from culture after CMV antigen stimulation. These receptors came from a human donor in good health (CMV status not recorded). Some clones in this sample may be carry-over from other donors' samples.

The chain links TRBV10-3 to TRBJ2-1; TRBD1 might be the D (6 bases). The CDR3 runs to 16 residues. Deletions cut 8 bases from V and 0 bases from J, with 17 bases between. The V gene's germline CDR1 is ENHRY and CDR2 SYGVKD. In DNA form, the CDR3 reads TGTGCCATCGGGATAGGGGGAGTGAGCTCCTACAATGAGCAGTTCTTC. Residues: CAIGIGGVSSYNEQFF.

This clonotype was observed a few times. This chain joins TRBV6-8 and TRBJ2-7; 8 nucleotides agree with TRBD1. V shed 4 bases and J 3 bases; nucleotides not matched to a gene: 5. This CDR3 spans 14 amino acids. Germline loops: CDR1 MNHGY, CDR2 SAAAGT. The CDR3: CASSSGQGLYEQYF. CDR3 sequence (DNA): TGTGCCAGCAGTTCTGGACAGGGACTCTACGAGCAGTACTTC.

The V and J genes are TRBV6-5 and TRBJ1-6; 7 bases agree with TRBD1. Germline CDR1 reads MNHEY; CDR2 reads SVGAGI. The length of the CDR3 is 20 residues. The trim removed 2 bases at V and 0 bases at J, leaving 13 bases unmatched. CDR3 in amino acids: CASSYGDREGGGSYNSPLHF. CDR3 sequence (DNA): TGTGCCAGCAGTTACGGAGACAGGGAAGGGGGGGGCTCCTATAATTCACCCCTCCACTTT.

This clonotype came up a few times. CDR3 in amino acids: CSARITPPAGGPGPGRETQYF. In DNA, the CDR3 is TGCAGTGCTAGAATAACCCCTCCGGCGGGGGGGCCCGGCCCAGGTAGAGAGACCCAGTACTTC. The chain links TRBV20-1 to TRBJ2-5; 9 bases map to TRBD2. Germline V gives CDR1 DFQATT, CDR2 SNEGSKA (reference sequence). The CDR3 loop spans 21 amino acids. V gave up 2 bases and J gave up 4 bases; unmatched junction bases: 26.

This clonotype was seen many times. This chain joins TRBV7-2 and TRBJ2-2; D is unresolved. The V end was cut by 1 base, the J end by 5 bases, with 8 bases between. Germline V lookup: CDR1 SGHTA, CDR2 FQGNSA. The CDR3 is 14 residues long. The CDR3: CASSLGGVTGELFF. The CDR3 DNA is TGTGCCAGCAGCTTAGGAGGCGTGACCGGGGAGCTGTTTTTT.

The chain is built from TRBV7-6 and TRBJ2-3; 9 positions agree with TRBD2. Trimming removed 1 base from V and 4 bases from J; junction bases left unmatched: 6. The CDR3 length is 16 residues. Germline loops: CDR1 SGHVS, CDR2 FNYEAQ. Here the CDR3 reads CASSLGGGGAPDTQYF. CDR3 DNA: TGTGCCAGCAGCTTAGGGGGCGGGGGGGCGCCAGATACGCAGTATTTT.

The V gene is TRBV19, the J gene TRBJ2-5, with a possible D match to TRBD1 (5 bases). The CDR3 runs to 15 residues. Trimming stripped 7 bases from V and 5 bases from J, with 20 bases between. Germline values: CDR1 LNHDA, CDR2 SQIVND (reference sequence). CDR3 in DNA: TGTGCCAGTATGGGGATGGATGGGGCCGGGGAGACCCAGTACTTC. Protein sequence: CASMGMDGAGETQYF.

The rearrangement links TRBV29-1 to TRBJ2-1; D gene uncertain. The CDR3 is made up of 14 amino acids. Germline loops: CDR1 SQVTM, CDR2 ANQGSEA. V lost 6 bases and J lost 9, with 21 bases in between. The CDR3 nucleotides read TGCAGCGTAGCCGTCCCTCCCGTTATAGGTGAGCAGTTCTTC. It translates to CSVAVPPVIGEQFF.

The chain couples TRBV19 to TRBJ1-1; 9 bases line up with TRBD1. The CDR3 has 15 residues. The J segment lost 6 bases and the V segment lost 2 bases, leaving 7 bases of the junction unmatched. Germline CDR1 LNHDA, CDR2 SQIVND (reference sequence). CDR3 sequence reads: CASSILQGARSEAFF. CDR3 bases: TGTGCCAGTAGTATACTACAGGGGGCAAGGTCTGAAGCTTTCTTT.

The rearrangement links TRBV28 to TRBJ1-5, with 8 bases fitting TRBD1. Germline CDR1 reads MDHEN; CDR2 reads SYDVKM. The CDR3 totals 15 residues. With V trimmed by 5 bases and J by 2 bases, 5 bases remained unmatched. CDR3 sequence: CASSLLTGGNQPQHF. CDR3 in DNA: TGTGCCAGCAGTCTATTGACAGGGGGCAATCAGCCCCAGCATTTT.

This clonotype was observed once. The chain recombines TRBV6-5 with TRBJ2-3; D unresolved. There are 13 residues in the CDR3. Germline loops: CDR1 MNHEY, CDR2 SVGAGI. V was pared by 6 bases and J by 2 bases, with 9 bases between. CDR3 sequence (DNA): TGTGCCAGCAGCGCCAGGACCACAGATACGCAGTATTTT. It is translated as CASSARTTDTQYF.

This clonotype was seen at least ten times. CDR3 sequence reads: CASSNPGREETQYF. The CDR3 DNA follows: TGTGCCAGCAGCAACCCAGGCAGGGAAGAGACCCAGTACTTC. V gene TRBV7-3 combines with J gene TRBJ2-5; D may be TRBD1 (5 bases). V lost 5 bases, J lost 3 bases, and 13 bases lay in between. Per the germline V gene, CDR1 is SGHTA and CDR2 is FQGTGA. This CDR3 is built from 14 residues.

Only a few counts were recorded for this clonotype. This chain links TRBV19 with TRBJ2-7; 11 nucleotides agree with TRBD2. This CDR3 region has 14 residues. The trim removed 4 bases at V and 3 bases at J, leaving 2 bases unmatched. Germline lookup yields CDR1 LNHDA and CDR2 SQIVND (reference sequence). CDR3 DNA sequence: TGTGCCAGTAGTAACCTAGCGGGAGGCTACGAGCAGTACTTC. This codes for CASSNLAGGYEQYF.